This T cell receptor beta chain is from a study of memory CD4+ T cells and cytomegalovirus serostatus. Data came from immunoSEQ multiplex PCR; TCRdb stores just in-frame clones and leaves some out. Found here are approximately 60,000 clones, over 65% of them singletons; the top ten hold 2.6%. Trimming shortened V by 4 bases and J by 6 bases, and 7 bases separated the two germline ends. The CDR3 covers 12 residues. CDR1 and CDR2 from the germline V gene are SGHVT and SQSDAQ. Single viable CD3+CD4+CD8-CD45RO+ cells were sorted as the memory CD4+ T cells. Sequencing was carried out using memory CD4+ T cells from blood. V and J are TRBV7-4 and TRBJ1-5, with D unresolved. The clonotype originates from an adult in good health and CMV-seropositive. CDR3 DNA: TGTGCCAGCAGCTCAAGGCGTCAGCCCCAGCATTTT. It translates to CASSSRRQPQHF.